This T cell receptor (beta chain) came from a study of blood T cell repertoires in COVID-19 (dated by TCRdb to the early 2020s). Background for the entire study: Samples covering the acute and convalescent phases of COVID-19 were provided by collaborators in the United States, Italy and Spain. The prospective study material was composed of cDNA or gDNA derived from T cells, B-cell-depleted T cells, or PBMCs. The repertoires were released in a freely available public database intended as a resource for research on the immune response to SARS-CoV-2. The samples were drawn from two sources: the first 160 participants of the ongoing ImmuneRACE study, and 1,200 or so subjects contributed by 6 global collaborators. The dataset comprised deeply sampled blood TCRbeta repertoires from subjects exposed to, actively infected with, or recovered from COVID-19. Sample metadata almost always included a de-identified subject ID, COVID-19 status, age in years and sex. Where available, HLA class I and class II types were obtained from metadata supplied by the sample provider rather than from assay-based typing.

The germline V gene gives CDR1 as SGHTS and CDR2 as YDEGEE. Relative to germline, V is 0 bases shorter and J is 3 bases shorter, with 13 bases between their ends. There are 16 amino acids in the CDR3, from cysteine to phenylalanine inclusive. Only CDR3 DNA is held: 48 bases, read in frame from base 1. TCRbeta CDR3 regions were amplified from genomic DNA by means of the immunoSEQ Assay, a bias-controlled multiplex PCR. The paper's data handling went like this. Within the assay, amplification of reference gene primers was used to estimate how many nucleated cells each sample contained. To quantify the absolute abundance of each unique TCRbeta CDR3 rearrangement, sequence reads were collapsed and filtered. For each sample, productive Simpson clonality was calculated as the square root of Simpson's diversity index over productive rearrangements. TCRdb took this table from immuneACCESS and kept in-frame rearrangements with V and J called. Such tables lack part of the clones; where checked against another copy, unresolved V genes explain under half of the gap, and the rest is unexplained. V and J calls and clone size are copied from that table; D and trimming were computed from the DNA. The sample table holds roughly 200,000 clones, of which around 88% were seen once. The top ten constitute around 5.7% of the sample.

Enrolling through a virtual design, the prospective study's participants ranged in age from roughly 18 to 100 years and lived across some 23 United States geographic areas. Cohort assignment in the prospective study relied on participant-reported clinical history from a screening survey and a study questionnaire. In the prospective study, whole blood, serum and a nasopharyngeal or oropharyngeal swab were collected from each participant by mobile phlebotomists. Participants in the prospective study had the option to provide additional blood draws and questionnaires over a roughly 2-month period. Before DNA extraction, prospective study blood samples were shipped either frozen or at room temperature. The study at large found these results: The amount of clinical and demographic metadata varied by source and participant and was provided uncurated.

As concerns this clone: The clone's antigen remains unknown. The sample holds no much larger clone one base away, and base qualities are not on file.

The chain employs TRBV5-8 and TRBJ1-5; TRBD1 could be the D gene, as 5 bases match. Source material: PBMCs or T cells enriched from blood (not recorded which). This sequence was found in a middle-aged man with acute COVID-19. For the CDR3, the sequence is CASSLGFGGFNQPQHF. The DNA is TGTGCCAGCAGCTTGGGTTTCGGGGGGTTCAATCAGCCCCAGCATTTT.